Presented here are 18 T cell receptor beta chains from one specimen sequenced in a study of human T cells and chemical hapten exposure (dated by TCRdb to about 2021). The intended sense of this specimen's time point label: pre-sensitization, week 0. The treatment or condition label corresponds to: therapeutic diphenylcyclopropenone sensitization with weekly scalp DPC. The library relied on RACE. For sequencing, a NextSeq 500 was employed. The public reads were reprocessed in TCRdb via fastp at Q25 and MiXCR, keeping in-frame beta chains. Entries that share a CDR3 protein sequence are merged under the most common genes and DNA. The sample data list 35,000 to 45,000 distinct CDR3 sequences, and around 12% of these were observed just once. Of the sample, 4.5% to 7% falls within the top ten clones. The specimen comprised whole blood, sampled in connection with sensitization to the hapten diphenylcyclopropenone (DPC). The receptors originated from a woman in her 30s with alopecia areata. Some clones in this sample may be carry-over from other donors' samples.

This clonotype was recorded a few times. This chain uses TRBV14 with TRBJ1-1, with D hard to call. The germline V gene encodes CDR1 SGHDN and CDR2 FVKESK. This CDR3 contains 13 residues. V lost 5 bases, J lost 0 bases, and 7 bases lay in between. The CDR3 region is CASSYSVNTEAFF. Here the CDR3 DNA reads TGTGCCAGCAGCTACTCAGTGAACACTGAAGCTTTCTTT.

This clonotype was seen at least ten times. The chain links TRBV5-6 to TRBJ1-2, with TRBD1 matching over 10 bases. The trim removed 4 bases at V and 4 bases at J, leaving 7 bases unmatched. Germline V lookup: CDR1 SGHDT, CDR2 YYEEEE. The CDR3 is 15 residues long. The CDR3 here is CASSMGQGRSYGYTF. CDR3 coding DNA: TGTGCCAGCAGCATGGGACAGGGGCGTTCCTATGGCTACACCTTC.

The rearrangement links TRBV9 to TRBJ2-6; D ambiguous. Germline V CDR1 and CDR2: SGDLS, YYNGEE. This CDR3 has 17 residues. V was clipped by 0 bases and J by 2 bases, with 12 bases between them. This chain's CDR3 is CASSVGYVSTGANVLTF. DNA of the CDR3: TGTGCCAGCAGCGTAGGGTACGTGTCAACTGGGGCCAACGTCCTGACTTTC. Drawing the rest from reference TRBV9 and TRBJ2-6, the complete variable domain is DSGVTQTPKHLITATGQRVTLRCSPRSGDLSVYWYQQSLDQGLQFLIQYYNGEERAKGNILERFSAQQFPDLHSELNLSSLELGDSALYFCASSVGYVSTGANVLTFGAGSRLTVL.

V gene TRBV21-1 combines with J gene TRBJ2-1; the table's D call of TRBD2 was not tested on the DNA. TRBV21-1 is shown as a pseudogene. The CDR3 covers 18 residues. The CDR3 nucleotides read TGTGCCAGCAGCAAAAGGGCCCTAGCGGGAGTTTACCACAATGAGCAGTTCTTC. As protein: CASSKRALAGVYHNEQFF.

This clonotype was picked up a small number of times. V and J are TRBV9 and TRBJ2-5, with TRBD2 as a possible D gene (6 bases). The CDR3 runs 15 residues. CDR1 is SGDLS, CDR2 YYNGEE, per germline. The V gene lost 0 bases and the J gene lost 3 bases, with 12 bases spanning the gap. The CDR3 nucleotides are TGTGCCAGCAGCGTAGGTTGGGGAGGCGAAGAGACCCAGTACTTC. It is translated as CASSVGWGGEETQYF. Using reference TRBV9 and TRBJ2-5 for the parts outside the CDR3, the full variable domain is DSGVTQTPKHLITATGQRVTLRCSPRSGDLSVYWYQQSLDQGLQFLIQYYNGEERAKGNILERFSAQQFPDLHSELNLSSLELGDSALYFCASSVGWGGEETQYFGPGTRLLVL.

The CDR3 bases are TGTGCCAGCAGTTTCAATGAGCAGTTCTTC. Encoded protein: CASSFNEQFF. V gene TRBV28 combines with J gene TRBJ2-1, with no clear D. Deletions cut 3 bases from V and 6 bases from J, with 0 bases between. The CDR3 extends over 10 amino acids. The germline V gene has CDR1 MDHEN and CDR2 SYDVKM.

The rearrangement joins TRBV7-3 to TRBJ2-7, with no clear D. The CDR3 has 14 amino acids. V was cut by 2 bases and J by 0 bases, with 8 bases left in between. Germline CDR1 and CDR2: SGHTA and FQGTGA. The DNA for the CDR3 is TGTGCCAGCAGCTTAGTACACAGCTCCTACGAGCAGTACTTC. Translating it yields CASSLVHSSYEQYF.

Ten or more counts support this clonotype. The chain combines TRBV20-1 with TRBJ1-2; D is unclear. Between the trimmed V and J ends, which lost 3 bases and 0 bases, there was a span of 11 bases. Germline CDR1 reads DFQATT; CDR2 reads SNEGSKA (reference sequence). The CDR3 is 14 residues long. The CDR3, as DNA: TGCAGTGCTAGCTTTACCGGGACTAACTATGGCTACACCTTC. Translating it yields CSASFTGTNYGYTF.

V is TRBV29-1 and J is TRBJ2-5, with D perhaps TRBD2 (5 bases). The CDR3 spans 13 residues. The germline V gene has CDR1 SQVTM and CDR2 ANQGSEA. The V and J ends lost 1 base and 5 bases respectively, with 11 bases between them. In nucleotides, the CDR3 is TGCAGCGTTGAAGGAGTAGCGCTGGAGACCCAGTACTTC. Translated, it gives CSVEGVALETQYF. The full variable domain, with the rest looked up from reference TRBV29-1 and TRBJ2-5, is SAVISQKPSRDICQRGTSLTIQCQVDSQVTMMFWYRQQPGQSLTLIATANQGSEATYESGFVIDKFPISRPNLTFSTLTVSNMSPEDSSIYLCSVEGVALETQYFGPGTRLLVL.

This clonotype has more than one count but fewer than ten. The chain carries TRBV12-3 or TRBV12-4 and TRBJ1-1, with 8 bases aligning to TRBD1. The CDR3 totals 13 residues. Trimming at V came to 4 bases and at J to 12 bases, leaving 10 bases not matched to a gene. The CDR3 reads CASSSGGAGVTFF. Here the CDR3 DNA reads TGTGCCAGCAGTTCAGGGGGCGCCGGGGTGACTTTCTTT.

This clonotype came up a few times. The chain recombines TRBV20-1 with TRBJ2-1; 8 nucleotides match TRBD2. V lost 5 bases, J lost 2 bases, and 11 bases stayed unmatched. The CDR3 extends over 16 amino acids. Germline V gene sequence: CDR1 DFQATT, CDR2 SNEGSKA (reference sequence). The CDR3 DNA reads TGCAGTGCTCCGTTATCCGGGAGGGCCACCTACAATGAGCAGTTCTTC. Amino acid sequence: CSAPLSGRATYNEQFF.

This clonotype was detected a few times. The V call is TRBV29-1, the J call TRBJ1-1; D is unclear. V lost 4 bases, J lost 1 base, and 10 bases lay in between. CDR3 length: 13 amino acids. CDR1 is SQVTM and CDR2 is ANQGSEA in the germline V gene. The CDR3, as DNA: TGCAGCGTTGTTAGGCAGCCGAACACTGAAGCTTTCTTT. Translation: CSVVRQPNTEAFF. Variable domain in full (rest from reference TRBV29-1 and TRBJ1-1): SAVISQKPSRDICQRGTSLTIQCQVDSQVTMMFWYRQQPGQSLTLIATANQGSEATYESGFVIDKFPISRPNLTFSTLTVSNMSPEDSSIYLCSVVRQPNTEAFFGQGTRLTVV.

The V gene is TRBV29-1, the J gene TRBJ2-1; possible D gene TRBD2, 6 bases. The CDR3 covers 13 residues. Trimming removed 4 bases at V and 3 bases at J, with 10 bases between. Germline V lookup: CDR1 SQVTM, CDR2 ANQGSEA. CDR3 nucleotides: TGCAGCGTTGGGACTACCCACTACAATGAGCAGTTCTTC. It specifies CSVGTTHYNEQFF.

This clonotype was seen many times. This chain links TRBV28 with TRBJ2-3, with 7 bases lining up with TRBD1. Germline lookup yields CDR1 MDHEN and CDR2 SYDVKM. The CDR3 has 16 amino acids. With V trimmed by 3 bases and J by 2 bases, 8 bases remained unmatched. This chain's CDR3 is CASSFIDREHTDTQYF. The DNA for the CDR3 is TGTGCCAGCAGTTTTATCGACAGGGAGCACACAGATACGCAGTATTTT.

The chain couples TRBV28 to TRBJ2-7, with TRBD2 matching 15 bases. The CDR3 totals 15 residues. The germline V gene encodes CDR1 MDHEN and CDR2 SYDVKM. Trimming removed 5 bases from V and 4 bases from J; junction bases left unmatched: 3. CDR3 nucleotides: TGTGCCAGCAGTGGGACTAGCGGGAGGTTGTACGAGCAGTACTTC. Its translation: CASSGTSGRLYEQYF. The full variable domain, with the rest looked up from reference TRBV28 and TRBJ2-7, is DVKVTQSSRYLVKRTGEKVFLECVQDMDHENMFWYRQDPGLGLRLIYFSYDVKMKEKGDIPEGYSVSREKKERFSLILESASTNQTSMYLCASSGTSGRLYEQYFGPGTRLTVT.

This clonotype occurred many times. The chain employs TRBV7-8 and TRBJ1-6; tentatively, D is TRBD1 (6 bases). This CDR3 comprises 20 residues. Deletions cut 4 bases from V and 5 bases from J, with 27 bases between. CDR1 and CDR2 from the germline V gene are SGHVS and FQNEAQ. CDR3 protein: CASSSYRDTARRRDNSPLHF. The CDR3 coding sequence is TGTGCCAGCAGCTCGTACCGGGACACGGCTCGAAGGCGCGATAATTCACCCCTCCACTTT.

This clonotype was observed at least ten times. J is TRBJ2-1 and V is TRBV6-4, with TRBD2 matching over 11 bases. V trimming: 5 bases; J trimming: 6 bases; junction bases outside the gene matches: 0. The CDR3 has 13 amino acids. Germline CDR1 reads MRHNA; CDR2 reads SNTAGT. Written as DNA, the CDR3 is TGTGCCAGCAGTACTAGCGGGAGCAATGAGCAGTTCTTC. It codes for CASSTSGSNEQFF.

This clonotype was recorded at least ten times. The CDR3 here is CASSEVGTSGGTYEQYF. CDR3 in DNA: TGTGCCAGCAGTGAAGTCGGGACTAGCGGGGGAACCTACGAGCAGTACTTC. The chain links TRBV6-1 to TRBJ2-7; the match to TRBD2 covers 14 bases. The CDR3 has 17 amino acids. J gave up 2 bases and V 1 base, and 4 bases lay outside the gene matches. From germline, CDR1 is MNHNS and CDR2 SASEGT.